These T cell receptor beta chains were read from a single sample in a study of T cells in Graves' hyperthyroidism and ophthalmopathy. TCRdb passed the multiplex PCR reads through MiXCR, listing each CDR3 protein once. The sample includes around 560,000 distinct CDR3 sequences, approximately 15% of them seen just once. Sequences were obtained from blood. All receptors derive from a woman between 18 and 29 years old with Graves' hyperthyroidism. CDR3s include the opening cysteine and the closing phenylalanine or tryptophan. A D gene is named only where the DNA matches it firmly. Clone size is not always given. Where it is, it says once, few, many or a class for expanded clones.

TRBJ2-5 | many | TRBV15 | NA | CATSADGTETQYF | TGTGCCACCAGCGCTGACGGGACGGAGACCCAGTACTTC
TRBJ2-1 | NA | TRBV6-2/TRBV6-3 | TRBD2 | CASRKGLAGGSLYNEQFF | TGTGCCAGCAGGAAAGGACTAGCGGGAGGGTCCCTCTACAATGAGCAGTTCTTC
TRBJ1-6 | many | TRBV5-1 | TRBD1 | CASSLGTGGGKALHF | TGCGCCAGCAGCTTGGGGACAGGGGGCGGTAAGGCCCTCCACTTT
TRBJ1-2 | many | TRBV6-6 | NA | CASSFRQADYGYTF | TGTGCCAGCAGTTTCCGACAGGCGGACTATGGCTACACCTTC
TRBJ1-2 | many | TRBV2 | TRBD1 | CASSRDREYGYTF | TGTGCCAGCAGTAGGGACAGGGAATATGGCTACACCTTC
TRBJ1-2 | NA | TRBV10-3 | TRBD1 | CAISVTGDEDGYTF | TGTGCCATCAGTGTAACAGGGGATGAGGATGGCTACACCTTC
TRBJ2-2 | NA | TRBV24-1 | TRBD1 | CATSDPPGQQHTGELFF | TGTGCCACCAGTGACCCACCGGGACAGCAGCACACCGGGGAGCTGTTTTTT
TRBJ2-1 | many | TRBV5-1 | NA | CASSLPGPKGNEQFF | TGCGCCAGCAGCTTGCCCGGGCCGAAGGGCAATGAGCAGTTCTTC
TRBJ2-7 | NA | TRBV18 | TRBD1 | CASLASGTGHREQYF | TGTGCCTCCCTAGCGTCCGGGACAGGGCATCGGGAGCAGTACTTC
TRBJ2-3 | many | TRBV11-3 | NA | CASSLVSPRDTQYF | TGTGCCAGCAGCTTAGTTTCCCCGAGAGATACGCAGTATTTT
TRBJ2-5 | many | TRBV7-7 | NA | CASSLSSGDPLQETQYF | TGTGCCAGCAGCTTAAGCTCGGGGGACCCGCTCCAAGAGACCCAGTACTTC
TRBJ1-6 | few | TRBV20-1 | NA | CSASEQGRAYNSPLHF | TGCAGTGCTAGTGAACAGGGACGTGCCTATAATTCACCCCTCCACTTT
TRBJ1-1 | many | TRBV15 | NA | CATSGPPGAWGTEAFF | TGTGCCACCAGCGGGCCCCCAGGGGCATGGGGCACTGAAGCTTTCTTT
TRBJ1-4 | many | TRBV4-3 | TRBD1 | CASSQDGTGNEKLFF | TGCGCCAGCAGCCAAGACGGGACAGGAAATGAAAAACTGTTTTTT
TRBJ2-1 | many | TRBV30 | NA | CAWSSVRNEQFF | TGTGCCTGGAGTAGCGTGAGGAATGAGCAGTTCTTC
TRBJ2-5 | many | TRBV20-1 | NA | CSARMETQYF | TGCAGTGCTAGGATGGAGACCCAGTACTTC
TRBJ2-5 | many | TRBV12-3/TRBV12-4 | TRBD2 | CASSTGTSTETQYF | TGTGCCAGCAGTACCGGGACTAGCACCGAGACCCAGTACTTC
TRBJ2-7 | many | TRBV28 | TRBD2 | CASSFQREGYEQYF | TGTGCCAGCAGTTTCCAGCGGGAGGGCTACGAGCAGTACTTC
TRBJ1-1 | NA | TRBV20-1 | NA | CSAMLLGAGDEAFF | TGCAGTGCTATGTTGCTTGGGGCAGGGGATGAAGCTTTCTTT
TRBJ1-3 | many | TRBV7-2 | NA | CASSSGGRILSGNTIYF | TGTGCCAGCAGCTCGGGAGGCAGAATCCTCTCTGGAAACACCATATATTTT
TRBJ2-2 | many | TRBV11-2 | TRBD1 | CASRRSGTGLTGELFF | TGTGCCAGCAGGCGCTCCGGGACAGGGCTTACCGGGGAGCTGTTTTTT
TRBJ1-1 | many | TRBV12-3/TRBV12-4 | NA | CASSPPRGGNTEAFF | TGTGCCAGCAGTCCACCCAGGGGAGGGAACACTGAAGCTTTCTTT
TRBJ2-1 | NA | TRBV28 | NA | CASSFYPGASYNERFF | TGTGCCAGCAGTTTCTACCCGGGAGCGTCCTACAATGAGCGGTTCTTC
TRBJ2-7 | few | TRBV3-1 | TRBD2 | CASREVAGGGEQYF | TGTGCCAGCAGAGAAGTAGCGGGAGGGGGCGAGCAGTACTTC
TRBJ2-3 | many | TRBV20-1 | TRBD1 | CSARGQGSADTQYF | TGCAGTGCTAGGGGACAGGGATCGGCAGATACGCAGTATTTT
TRBJ1-4 | few | TRBV7-3 | NA | CASSPTGTRGEKLFF | TGTGCCAGCAGCCCCACCGGGACGAGGGGTGAAAAACTGTTTTTT
TRBJ2-7 | few | TRBV27 | NA | CASSSSWGRNEQYF | TGTGCCAGCAGTTCCTCATGGGGTAGAAACGAGCAGTACTTC
TRBJ1-4 | NA | TRBV9 | NA | CASSVDPGPWDEKLFF | TGTGCCAGCAGCGTAGATCCGGGGCCGTGGGATGAAAAACTGTTTTTT
TRBJ1-5 | NA | TRBV12-3/TRBV12-4 | TRBD1 | CASRDRAGNQPQHF | TGTGCCAGCAGGGACAGGGCTGGCAATCAGCCCCAGCATTTT
TRBJ1-3 | many | TRBV5-1 | TRBD1 | CASSLAGTGPGNTIYF | TGCGCCAGCAGCTTGGCCGGGACAGGGCCTGGAAACACCATATATTTT
TRBJ1-1 | NA | TRBV25-1 | TRBD1 | CARSELISGGGENTEAFF | TGTGCCAGGAGTGAATTAATTTCGGGAGGGGGCGAGAACACTGAAGCTTTCTTT
TRBJ2-3 | many | TRBV27 | NA | CASSLLAPSTDTQYF | TGTGCCAGCTCCCTCCTAGCCCCCAGCACAGATACGCAGTATTTT
TRBJ1-1 | NA | TRBV15 | TRBD1 | CATSRDWGQTEAFF | TGTGCCACCAGCAGAGATTGGGGACAGACCGAAGCTTTCTTT
TRBJ2-1 | NA | TRBV28 | TRBD1 | CASTLPGQGSNEQFF | TGTGCCAGCACACTACCGGGACAGGGTTCCAATGAGCAGTTCTTC
TRBJ2-5 | NA | TRBV7-2 | TRBD2 | CASSLAGLAGRILRETQYF | TGTGCCAGCAGCTTAGCGGGGCTAGCGGGGAGGATCCTTAGAGAGACCCAGTACTTC
TRBJ1-1 | NA | TRBV11-2 | NA | CASRGGALNTEAFF | TGTGCCAGCAGGGGGGGGGCCCTGAACACTGAAGCTTTCTTT
TRBJ2-5 | few | TRBV5-1 | NA | CASRDQRGAQYF | TGCGCCAGCAGGGACCAAAGAGGGGCCCAGTACTTC
TRBJ2-3 | NA | TRBV9 | TRBD2 | CASSVGGGAPGSAQYF | TGTGCCAGCAGCGTTGGCGGGGGGGCTCCTGGGTCGGCGCAGTATTTT
TRBJ1-2 | few | TRBV7-9 | TRBD1 | CASSLLTGKQYGYTF | TGTGCCAGCAGCCTTCTGACAGGGAAGCAATATGGCTACACCTTC
TRBJ1-1 | few | TRBV24-1 | NA | CATSDAHQPVAFF | TGTGCCACCAGTGATGCACACCAGCCGGTAGCTTTCTTT
TRBJ2-2 | few | TRBV27 | TRBD2 | CASSRGRVGAGELFF | TGTGCCAGCAGCCGGGGGAGGGTCGGGGCCGGGGAGCTGTTTTTT
TRBJ1-2 | NA | TRBV6-1 | TRBD1 | CASRTGVTNYGYTF | TGTGCCAGCAGGACAGGGGTAACTAACTATGGCTACACCTTC
TRBJ2-1 | many | TRBV7-8 | TRBD1 | CASSSTDRASYNEQFF | TGTGCCAGCAGCTCCACGGACAGGGCGTCCTACAATGAGCAGTTCTTC
TRBJ1-5 | many | TRBV20-1 | NA | CSARGTGLGNQPQHF | TGCAGTGCTAGGGGTACAGGGTTAGGTAATCAGCCCCAGCATTTT
TRBJ2-7 | NA | TRBV29-1 | NA | CSVVAAYEQYF | TGCAGCGTGGTGGCAGCCTACGAGCAGTACTTC
TRBJ2-7 | many | TRBV5-6 | NA | CASTDGRGQYF | TGTGCCAGCACTGACGGGCGGGGGCAGTACTTC
TRBJ2-5 | NA | TRBV29-1 | NA | CSVEDLQGSAETQYF | TGCAGCGTTGAAGATCTTCAAGGGAGCGCGGAGACCCAGTACTTC
TRBJ2-1 | few | TRBV6-1 | NA | CASTSTDGSSYNEQFF | TGTGCCAGCACCTCCACGGACGGGAGCTCCTACAATGAGCAGTTCTTC
TRBJ2-7 | many | TRBV30 | NA | CAWSVVYEQYF | TGTGCCTGGAGTGTAGTGTACGAGCAGTACTTC
TRBJ1-1 | few | TRBV5-1 | TRBD1 | CASSFGRGVTEAFF | TGCGCCAGCAGCTTCGGCAGGGGGGTCACTGAAGCTTTCTTT
TRBJ2-2 | NA | TRBV20-1 | NA | CSARSRGGTGELFF | TGCAGTGCTAGGAGTAGGGGCGGCACCGGGGAGCTGTTTTTT
TRBJ1-3 | NA | TRBV20-1 | NA | CSADGHTSGNTIYF | TGCAGTGCCGATGGACATACCTCTGGAAACACCATATATTTT
TRBJ2-7 | few | TRBV12-3/TRBV12-4 | TRBD2 | CASSQSSRGAYEQYF | TGTGCCAGCAGCCAATCCTCGCGGGGGGCCTACGAGCAGTACTTC
TRBJ2-7 | many | TRBV29-1 | TRBD2 | CSVGGDPYEQYF | TGCAGCGTCGGGGGGGACCCTTACGAGCAGTACTTC
TRBJ2-3 | many | TRBV18 | TRBD1 | CASSLAGTAPTDTQYF | TGTGCCAGCTCACTAGCCGGGACAGCCCCCACAGATACGCAGTATTTT
TRBJ2-5 | NA | TRBV24-1 | TRBD1 | CATSLTGVETQYF | TGTGCCACCAGCCTGACAGGGGTGGAGACCCAGTACTTC
TRBJ2-5 | NA | TRBV29-1 | TRBD1 | CSVGGGPEETQYF | TGCAGCGTTGGAGGGGGCCCGGAGGAGACCCAGTACTTC
TRBJ2-3 | NA | TRBV3-1 | NA | CASSRGWATDTQYF | TGTGCCAGCAGCCGGGGCTGGGCCACAGATACGCAGTATTTT
TRBJ2-7 | NA | TRBV6-1 | TRBD2 | CASSVNGGTYEQYF | TGTGCCAGCAGTGTGAACGGGGGGACCTACGAGCAGTACTTC